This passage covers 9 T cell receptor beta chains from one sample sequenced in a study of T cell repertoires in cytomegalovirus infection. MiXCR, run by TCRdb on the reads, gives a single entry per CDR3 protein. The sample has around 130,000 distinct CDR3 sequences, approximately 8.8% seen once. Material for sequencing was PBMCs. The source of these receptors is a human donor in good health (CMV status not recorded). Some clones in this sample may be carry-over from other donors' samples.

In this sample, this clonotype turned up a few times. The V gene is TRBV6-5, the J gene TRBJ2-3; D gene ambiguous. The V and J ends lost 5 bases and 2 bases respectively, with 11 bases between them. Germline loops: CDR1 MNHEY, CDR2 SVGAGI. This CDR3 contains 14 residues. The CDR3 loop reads CASSVFVNTDTQYF. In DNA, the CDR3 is TGTGCCAGCAGTGTTTTTGTCAACACAGATACGCAGTATTTT.

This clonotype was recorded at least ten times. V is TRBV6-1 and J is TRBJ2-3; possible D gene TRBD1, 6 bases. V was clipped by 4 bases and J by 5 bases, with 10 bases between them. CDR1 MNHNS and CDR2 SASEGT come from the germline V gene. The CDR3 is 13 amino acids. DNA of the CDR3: TGTGCCAGCAGTGGGATACAGGGAGATACGCAGTATTTT. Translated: CASSGIQGDTQYF.

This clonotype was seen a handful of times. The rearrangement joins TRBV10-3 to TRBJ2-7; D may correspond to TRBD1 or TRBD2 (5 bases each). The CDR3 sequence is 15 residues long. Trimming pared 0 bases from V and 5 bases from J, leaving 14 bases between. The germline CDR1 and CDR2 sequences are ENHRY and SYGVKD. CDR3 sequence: CAISESGRERDEQYF. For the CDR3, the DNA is TGTGCCATCAGTGAGTCAGGCAGGGAGAGGGACGAGCAGTACTTC.

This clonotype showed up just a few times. The CDR3 DNA reads TGTGCCAGCAGCCAAGGGGGACGCTACGGCGAAAAACTGTTTTTT. It encodes CASSQGGRYGEKLFF. The J gene is TRBJ1-4, the V gene TRBV14, with a tentative D call TRBD1 (5 bases). This CDR3 is 15 amino acids long. Trimming left V 1 base short and J 8 bases short, with 14 bases between. CDR1 and CDR2 from the germline V gene are SGHDN and FVKESK.

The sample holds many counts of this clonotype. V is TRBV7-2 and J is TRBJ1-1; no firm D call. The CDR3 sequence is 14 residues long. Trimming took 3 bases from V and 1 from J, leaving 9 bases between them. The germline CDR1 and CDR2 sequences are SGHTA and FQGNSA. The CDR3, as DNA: TGTGCCAGCAGCTTTGGGCCACAGAACACTGAAGCTTTCTTT. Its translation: CASSFGPQNTEAFF.

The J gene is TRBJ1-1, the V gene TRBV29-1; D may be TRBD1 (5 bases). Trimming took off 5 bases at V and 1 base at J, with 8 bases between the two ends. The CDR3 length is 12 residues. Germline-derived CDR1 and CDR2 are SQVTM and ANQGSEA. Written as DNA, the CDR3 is TGCAGCGTTCGCACAGGGAACACTGAAGCTTTCTTT. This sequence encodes CSVRTGNTEAFF.

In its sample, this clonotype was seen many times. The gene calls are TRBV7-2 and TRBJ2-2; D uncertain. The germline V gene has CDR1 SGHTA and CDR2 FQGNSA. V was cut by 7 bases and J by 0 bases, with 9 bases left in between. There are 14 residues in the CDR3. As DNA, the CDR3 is TGTGCCAGCACCTCGGATGCGAACACCGGGGAGCTGTTTTTT. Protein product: CASTSDANTGELFF.

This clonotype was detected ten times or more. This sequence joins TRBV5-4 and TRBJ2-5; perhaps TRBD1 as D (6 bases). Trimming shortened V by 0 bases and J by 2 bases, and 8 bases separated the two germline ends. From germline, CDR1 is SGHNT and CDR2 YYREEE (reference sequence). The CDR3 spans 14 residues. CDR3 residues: CASSLVGQQETQYF. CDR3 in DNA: TGTGCCAGCAGCTTGGTCGGACAGCAAGAGACCCAGTACTTC.

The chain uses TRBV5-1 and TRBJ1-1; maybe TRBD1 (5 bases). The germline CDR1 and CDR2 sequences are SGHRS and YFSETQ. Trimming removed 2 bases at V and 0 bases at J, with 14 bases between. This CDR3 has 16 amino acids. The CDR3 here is CASSFGGARMNTEAFF. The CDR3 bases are TGCGCCAGCAGCTTTGGGGGAGCTCGCATGAACACTGAAGCTTTCTTT.